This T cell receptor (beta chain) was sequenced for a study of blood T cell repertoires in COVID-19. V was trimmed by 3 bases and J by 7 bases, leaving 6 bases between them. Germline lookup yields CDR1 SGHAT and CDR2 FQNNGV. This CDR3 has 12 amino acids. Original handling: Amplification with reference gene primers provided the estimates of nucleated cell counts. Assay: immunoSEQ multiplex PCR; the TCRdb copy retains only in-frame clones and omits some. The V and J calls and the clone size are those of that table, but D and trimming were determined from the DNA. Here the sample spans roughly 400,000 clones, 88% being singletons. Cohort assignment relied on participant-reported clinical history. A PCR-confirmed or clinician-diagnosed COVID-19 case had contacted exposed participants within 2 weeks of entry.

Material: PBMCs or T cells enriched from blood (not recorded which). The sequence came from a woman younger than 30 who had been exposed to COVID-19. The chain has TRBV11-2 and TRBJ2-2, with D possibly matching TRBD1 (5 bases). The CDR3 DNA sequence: TGTGCCAGCAGCTTTGACAGCGGGGAGCTGTTTTTT. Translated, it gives CASSFDSGELFF.